These 23 T cell receptor beta chains were sequenced from one sample in a study of blood T cell repertoires in COVID-19. Assay: immunoSEQ multiplex PCR; the TCRdb copy retains only in-frame clones and omits some. The sample contains a few hundred thousand clones, over 75% of which appear only once. The specimen sequenced was peripheral blood. The receptors here all came from a woman between 50 and 59 years old with active or convalescent COVID-19.

This clone has more than one count but fewer than ten. V is TRBV24-1 and J is TRBJ2-1, with D unresolved. Germline CDR1 and CDR2: KGHDR and SFDVKD. The CDR3 is 13 residues long. V was trimmed by 3 bases and J by 15 bases, leaving 17 bases between them. Written as DNA, the CDR3 is TGTGCCACCAGTGATCCGATGATGACAACTCTGTTCTTC. It yields the protein CATSDPMMTTLFF.

The chain carries TRBV10-3 and TRBJ2-7, with D possibly TRBD1 on 6 matching bases. The germline V and J ends were trimmed by 3 bases and 7 bases, with 16 bases remaining between them. This CDR3 spans 14 amino acids. Germline CDR1 and CDR2: ENHRY and SYGVKD. Here the CDR3 reads CAISEGNRELEQYF. The CDR3 coding sequence is TGTGCCATCAGTGAAGGGAACAGGGAGTTAGAGCAGTACTTC.

The V gene is TRBV7-2, the J gene TRBJ2-7; possible D gene TRBD1, 6 bases. V dropped 3 bases and J dropped 3 bases, with 9 bases sitting between them. This CDR3 contains 13 residues. Per germline, CDR1 SGHTA and CDR2 FQGNSA. The CDR3 spells CASSFPGVYEQYF. The CDR3 coding sequence is TGTGCCAGCAGCTTTCCAGGGGTCTACGAGCAGTACTTC.

This chain links TRBV30 with TRBJ2-3; the D gene is possibly TRBD2 (7 bases). CDR3 length equals 14 residues. CDR1 is GTSNPN and CDR2 is SVGIG in the germline V gene (reference sequence). The ends were cut back, 0 bases at V and 4 bases at J, with 11 bases in the middle. The CDR3 reads CAWSVGGGADTQYF. The CDR3 DNA sequence: TGTGCCTGGAGTGTAGGGGGAGGGGCAGATACGCAGTATTTT.

The CDR3: CASSLSEGPGELFF. The CDR3 DNA is TGCGCCAGCAGCTTGTCGGAGGGACCCGGGGAGCTGTTTTTT. The V and J genes are TRBV5-1 and TRBJ2-2; TRBD2 is a possible D gene (6 bases). V was clipped by 1 base and J by 6 bases, with 10 bases between them. CDR3 length: 14 amino acids. Looked up from germline, CDR1 is SGHRS and CDR2 is YFSETQ.

The chain is built from TRBV7-6 and TRBJ2-4; the match to TRBD1 covers 8 bases. Trimming cost V 4 bases and J 6 bases; bases outside gene matches: 11. CDR1 SGHVS and CDR2 FNYEAQ come from the germline V gene. The CDR3 length is 16 residues. Here the CDR3 DNA reads TGTGCCAGCAGCTACGGACAGGGAAGTTCTGGAAACATTCAGTACTTC. This encodes CASSYGQGSSGNIQYF.

This rearrangement joins TRBV7-9 to TRBJ2-7; 9 bases agree with TRBD1. The ends lost 5 bases at V and 4 bases at J; junction bases unmatched: 12. Germline CDR1 SEHNR, CDR2 FQNEAQ (reference sequence). CDR3 size: 16 residues. The chain's CDR3 is CASSKGVGQGRYEQYF. The CDR3 DNA sequence: TGTGCCAGCAGCAAGGGGGTGGGACAGGGTAGGTACGAGCAGTACTTC.

The rearrangement links TRBV28 to TRBJ1-4; tentative D call: TRBD1 (5 bases). The CDR3 spans 12 residues. The V end lost 0 bases, the J end lost 14 bases, and 10 bases lay between the germline ends. Germline V gene data show CDR1 as MDHEN and CDR2 as SYDVKM. The chain's CDR3 is CASSLWTAGLFF. CDR3 in DNA: TGTGCCAGCAGTTTATGGACAGCGGGCCTGTTTTTT.

The chain has TRBV6-6 and TRBJ1-6, with a possible D match to TRBD1 (6 bases). The CDR3 sequence is 17 residues long. The germline V gene has CDR1 MNHNY and CDR2 SVGAGI (reference sequence). Trimming pared 5 bases from V and 0 bases from J, leaving 14 bases between. The CDR3 DNA sequence: TGTGCCAGCAGTCGTATGGACAGTAGCTCCTATAATTCACCCCTCCACTTT. Residues: CASSRMDSSSYNSPLHF.

The rearrangement joins TRBV12-3 or TRBV12-4 to TRBJ1-1; unclear D gene. The CDR3 runs to 12 residues. V was shortened by 4 bases and J by 6 bases, with 9 bases between the two germline ends. In DNA, the CDR3 is TGTGCCAGCAGTTCCCAGGCCCCTGAAGCTTTCTTT. It encodes CASSSQAPEAFF.

The chain employs TRBV19 and TRBJ1-4; D is unclear. The CDR3 runs to 15 residues. Germline CDR1 LNHDA, CDR2 SQIVND (reference sequence). The V and J ends lost 5 bases and 4 bases respectively, with 14 bases between them. In nucleotides, the CDR3 is TGTGCCAGTAGTGCCGGGAGATTTGGTAATGAAAAACTGTTTTTT. It codes for CASSAGRFGNEKLFF.

V and J are TRBV19 and TRBJ1-5; 9 bases match TRBD1. Unmatched junction bases numbered 12, after V lost 7 bases and J lost 2 bases. CDR1 LNHDA and CDR2 SQIVND come from the germline V gene (reference sequence). The CDR3 is 17 amino acids. The CDR3, as DNA: TGTGCCAGTACCCCCCTTGGACAGGGGATCGGCAATCAGCCCCAGCATTTT. It yields the protein CASTPLGQGIGNQPQHF.

The V and J genes are TRBV19 and TRBJ1-2; D remains unclear. V lost 7 bases and J lost 4, with 19 bases in between. Germline CDR1 reads LNHDA; CDR2 reads SQIVND (reference sequence). This CDR3 has 15 residues. The CDR3 sequence is CASTPDRLEGYGYTF. DNA of the CDR3: TGTGCCAGTACTCCGGACCGCCTGGAGGGCTATGGCTACACCTTC. Based on the CDR3 plus reference TRBV19 and TRBJ1-2, the full variable domain is DGGITQSPKYLFRKEGQNVTLSCEQNLNHDAMYWYRQDPGQGLRLIYYSQIVNDFQKGDIAEGYSVSREKKESFPLTVTSAQKNPTAFYLCASTPDRLEGYGYTFGSGTRLTVV.

V is TRBV28 and J is TRBJ1-3; TRBD1 might be the D (5 bases). This CDR3 is built from 14 residues. V lost 4 bases and J 4 bases, leaving 11 bases between the germline ends. CDR1 and CDR2 from the germline V gene are MDHEN and SYDVKM. The CDR3 DNA reads as TGTGCCAGCAGTTGGGAGGGGCGCGGAAACACCATATATTTT. This sequence encodes CASSWEGRGNTIYF. Looking up the rest from reference TRBV28 and TRBJ1-3 gives the full variable domain: DVKVTQSSRYLVKRTGEKVFLECVQDMDHENMFWYRQDPGLGLRLIYFSYDVKMKEKGDIPEGYSVSREKKERFSLILESASTNQTSMYLCASSWEGRGNTIYFGEGSWLTVV.

The CDR3 DNA reads as TGTGCCAGCAGCTTACTCCCTGTCCGTGGCTACACCTTC. Protein sequence: CASSLLPVRGYTF. The chain carries TRBV7-2 and TRBJ1-2; D ambiguous. Germline loops: CDR1 SGHTA, CDR2 FQGNSA. Trimming took 2 bases from V and 7 from J, leaving 11 bases between them. The CDR3 extends over 13 amino acids.

This sequence joins TRBV21-1 and TRBJ2-7; whether TRBD2, the table's D call, matches the DNA was not checked. TRBV21-1 is flagged as a pseudogene. The CDR3 runs to 16 residues. The CDR3 DNA is TGTGCCAGCAGCCTACGACTTCGAAGGTGCTCCTACGAGCAGTACTTC. This translates into CASSLRLRRCSYEQYF.

V gene TRBV19 combines with J gene TRBJ1-3, with D hard to call. The CDR3 sequence is 15 residues long. Germline CDR1 LNHDA, CDR2 SQIVND (reference sequence). V shed 5 bases and J shed 0 bases, with 11 bases lying between them. The CDR3 region is CASSPQITSGNTIYF. The CDR3 bases are TGTGCCAGTAGTCCCCAGATTACCTCTGGAAACACCATATATTTT.

In this sample, this clone turned up a few times. Other DNA sequences in the same sample also yield this CDR3. The chain's CDR3 is CASSLGQINSPLHF. CDR3 nucleotides: TGTGCCAGCAGCTTAGGACAGATTAATTCACCCCTCCACTTT. The gene calls are TRBV7-9 and TRBJ1-6; the D gene is possibly TRBD1 (5 bases). V was trimmed by 1 base and J by 6 bases, leaving 7 bases between them. This CDR3 region has 14 residues. Germline lookup yields CDR1 SEHNR and CDR2 FQNEAQ (reference sequence).

V is TRBV27 and J is TRBJ1-1; no firm D call. The V end lost 4 bases, the J end lost 1 base, and 7 bases lay between the germline ends. The CDR3 length is 13 residues. Germline lookup yields CDR1 MNHEY and CDR2 SMNVEV (reference sequence). Written as DNA, the CDR3 is TGTGCCAGCAGTTCGGGTCGGAACACTGAAGCTTTCTTT. Protein sequence: CASSSGRNTEAFF.

The V and J genes are TRBV18 and TRBJ2-2; 9 bases line up with TRBD1. V was clipped by 5 bases and J by 5 bases; unmatched bases: 6. This CDR3 is 15 amino acids long. CDR1 and CDR2 (germline): KGHSH, LQKENI. The CDR3 loop reads CASSTGTGWTGELFF. DNA for the CDR3: TGTGCCAGCTCAACCGGGACAGGGTGGACCGGGGAGCTGTTTTTT. Variable domain in full (rest from reference TRBV18 and TRBJ2-2): NAGVMQNPRHLVRRRGQEARLRCSPMKGHSHVYWYRQLPEEGLKFMVYLQKENIIDESGMPKERFSAEFPKEGPSILRIQQVVRGDSAAYFCASSTGTGWTGELFFGEGSRLTVL.

To note about this clone: Germline and junction disagree at one end, which may indicate a read error. This sequence joins TRBV19 and TRBJ2-3; TRBD2 agrees at 10 bases. Germline CDR1 LNHDA, CDR2 SQIVND (reference sequence). CDR3 length equals 15 residues. This CDR3 reads CASSELAGSTGTQYF. The CDR3 bases are TGTGCCAGTAGCGAACTAGCGGGAAGCACAGGTACGCAGTATTTT.

Here the CDR3 DNA reads TGTGCCAGCAGCTTAACTAGCGGGAGGTACGAGCAGTACTTC. This translates into CASSLTSGRYEQYF. The rearrangement joins TRBV7-2 to TRBJ2-7; TRBD2 aligns across 12 bases. Germline lookup yields CDR1 SGHTA and CDR2 FQGNSA. Trimming took 2 bases from V and 4 from J; bases not matched to a gene: 0. The CDR3 sequence is 14 residues long.

The V call is TRBV6-2 or TRBV6-3, the J call TRBJ1-1; D gene uncertain. Germline CDR1 and CDR2: MNHEY and SVGEGT. V shed 6 bases and J shed 4 bases, with 12 bases lying between them. The CDR3 is 13 residues long. The CDR3 is CASSQPRGTEAFF. The CDR3 nucleotides are TGTGCCAGCAGCCAACCACGGGGCACTGAAGCTTTCTTT.